This T cell receptor beta chain was observed in a study of cytomegalovirus exposure and HLA in healthy donors. With 60 Vbeta and 13 Jbeta primers, the PCR was carried out. The repertoire was sequenced with immunoSEQ multiplex PCR; TCRdb's copy has only in-frame clones and lacks some. The table has some 99,000 clones, about 74% seen once. This CDR3 is built from 12 residues. Germline assignment: CDR1 MNHNS and CDR2 SASEGT. Trimming left V 9 bases short and J 3 bases short, with 9 bases between. Turning to this clone: This sample includes further DNA sequences coding for the same CDR3.

The source of this sequence is a male donor in good health and CMV-seronegative. Material for sequencing was PBMCs. V usage is TRBV6-1 and J usage is TRBJ1-5; perhaps TRBD1 as D (6 bases). The CDR3 here is CASGQFNQPQHF. The CDR3 bases are TGTGCCAGTGGACAGTTCAATCAGCCCCAGCATTTT.